What follows is one TCR beta chain and its context. Antigen specificity is unknown. The entry originates in a study of vaccination effects on CD4 cells after COVID-19. Study at large: Each person got two doses of an mRNA SARS-CoV-2 vaccine, BNT162b2 or mRNA-1273. Study outcomes and limitations: There were few convalescent patients in the study and no early post-infection timepoints. Clonal contraction was marked in infection- and vaccine-induced clones late after vaccination.

The CDR3 loop spans 14 amino acids. Germline values: CDR1 MNHEY, CDR2 SVGAGI. V lost 3 bases and J lost 10, with 18 bases in between. TCRdb's copy holds only in-frame clones and misses some; the assay was immunoSEQ multiplex PCR. Found here are about 61,000 clones, about four fifths of them singletons; the top ten hold about 2.5%. Using viral peptide pools, the ViraFEST assay grew out antigen-specific CD4+ T cells prior to sequencing. Researchers isolated CD4+ T cells once approximately eleven days of culture had elapsed. The J gene is TRBJ1-2, the V gene TRBV6-5; D remains ambiguous. This clonotype was obtained from a human donor who received a COVID-19 vaccine. The material was CD4+ T cells from PBMCs cultured with HCoV-229E spike peptides, obtained before COVID-19 vaccination. The chain's CDR3 is CASSYTPGHPDYTF. The CDR3, as DNA: TGTGCCAGCAGTTATACCCCAGGTCATCCGGACTACACCTTC.